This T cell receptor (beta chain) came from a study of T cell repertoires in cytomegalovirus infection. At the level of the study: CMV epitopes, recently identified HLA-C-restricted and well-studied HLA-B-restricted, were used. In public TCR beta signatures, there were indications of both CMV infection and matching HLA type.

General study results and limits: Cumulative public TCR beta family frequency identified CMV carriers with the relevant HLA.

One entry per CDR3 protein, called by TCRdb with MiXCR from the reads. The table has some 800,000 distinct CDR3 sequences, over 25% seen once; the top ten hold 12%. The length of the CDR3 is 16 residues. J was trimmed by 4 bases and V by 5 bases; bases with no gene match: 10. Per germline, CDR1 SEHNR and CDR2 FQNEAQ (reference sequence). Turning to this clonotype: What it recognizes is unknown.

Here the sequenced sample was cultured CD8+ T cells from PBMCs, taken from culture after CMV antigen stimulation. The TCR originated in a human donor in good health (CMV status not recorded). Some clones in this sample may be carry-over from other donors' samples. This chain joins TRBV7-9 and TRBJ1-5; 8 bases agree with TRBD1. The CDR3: CASSLHLDRENQPQHF. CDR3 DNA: TGTGCCAGCAGCCTACATCTGGACAGGGAGAATCAGCCCCAGCATTTT.